Listed below are T cell receptor beta chains from one sample, sequenced in a study of T cells expressing NK-cell markers. Reprocessing the 5' RACE reads, TCRdb reports a single entry for every CDR3 protein and omits DNA. The sample totals roughly 430,000 distinct CDR3 sequences. Sequenced input: blood T cells: a sorted CD56 or NKG2C T cell subset, CD4+ or CD8+ T cells, or bulk PBMC T cells (not recorded which). All receptors come from a woman between 18 and 70 years old in good health. The CDR3 runs from the conserved cysteine through the conserved F or W.

J gene | V gene | CDR3 protein
TRBJ1-2 | TRBV6-5 | CASSYPGTYGYTF
TRBJ2-1 | TRBV12-3/TRBV12-4 | CASSPPSNPGLAGQFF
TRBJ2-7 | TRBV20-1 | CSAPPGLADFYEQYF
TRBJ2-1 | TRBV12-3/TRBV12-4 | CASSSSSGGAYEQFF
TRBJ2-2 | TRBV15 | CATSTEGGSNTGELFF
TRBJ1-6 | TRBV14 | CASSRGTARNSPLHF
TRBJ2-7 | TRBV12-3/TRBV12-4 | CASKETGASLYF
TRBJ1-1 | TRBV6-1 | CASSTRTGGLNTEAFF
TRBJ2-1 | TRBV18 | CASSPLLAGGFNEQFF
TRBJ1-1 | TRBV20-1 | CSASLSGGGTEAFF